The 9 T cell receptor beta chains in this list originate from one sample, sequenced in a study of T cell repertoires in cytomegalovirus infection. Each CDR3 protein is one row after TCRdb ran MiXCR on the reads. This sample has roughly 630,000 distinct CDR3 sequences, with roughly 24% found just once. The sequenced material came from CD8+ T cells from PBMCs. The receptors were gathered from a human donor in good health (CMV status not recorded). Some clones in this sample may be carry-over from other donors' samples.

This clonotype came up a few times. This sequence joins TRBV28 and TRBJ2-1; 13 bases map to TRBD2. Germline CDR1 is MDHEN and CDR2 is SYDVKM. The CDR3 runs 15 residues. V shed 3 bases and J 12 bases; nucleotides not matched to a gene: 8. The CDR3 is CASSLTGTSGAGQFF. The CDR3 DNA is TGTGCCAGCAGTTTGACCGGGACTAGCGGGGCCGGGCAGTTCTTC.

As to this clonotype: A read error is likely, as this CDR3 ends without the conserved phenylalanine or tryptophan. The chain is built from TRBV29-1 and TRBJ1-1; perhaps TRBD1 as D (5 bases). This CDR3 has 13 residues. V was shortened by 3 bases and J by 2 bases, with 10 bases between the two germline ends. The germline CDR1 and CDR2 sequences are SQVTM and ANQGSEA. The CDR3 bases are TGCAGCGTTGATGACAGCCTTAACACTGAAGCTTTCCTT. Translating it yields CSVDDSLNTEAFL.

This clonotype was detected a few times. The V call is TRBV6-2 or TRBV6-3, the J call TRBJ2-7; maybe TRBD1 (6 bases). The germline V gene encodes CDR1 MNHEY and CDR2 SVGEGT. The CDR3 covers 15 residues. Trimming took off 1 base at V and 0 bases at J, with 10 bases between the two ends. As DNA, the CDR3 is TGTGCCAGCAGTTACTTGGACAGAAGCTCCTACGAGCAGTACTTC. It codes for CASSYLDRSSYEQYF.

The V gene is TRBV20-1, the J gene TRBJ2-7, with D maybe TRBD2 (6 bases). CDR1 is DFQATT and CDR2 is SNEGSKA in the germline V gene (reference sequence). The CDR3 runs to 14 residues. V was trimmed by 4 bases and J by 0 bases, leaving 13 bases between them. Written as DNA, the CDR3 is TGCAGTGCTAAACCTAGCGCCAGCTCCTACGAGCAGTACTTC. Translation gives CSAKPSASSYEQYF.

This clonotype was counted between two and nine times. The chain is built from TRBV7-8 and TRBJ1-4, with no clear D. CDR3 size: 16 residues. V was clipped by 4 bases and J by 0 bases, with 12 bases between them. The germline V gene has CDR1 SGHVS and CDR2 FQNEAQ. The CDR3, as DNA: TGTGCCAGCAGCTCCCGGCAGACCTCAACTAATGAAAAACTGTTTTTT. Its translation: CASSSRQTSTNEKLFF. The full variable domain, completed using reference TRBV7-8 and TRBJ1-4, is GAGVSQSPRYKVAKRGQDVALRCDPISGHVSLFWYQQALGQGPEFLTYFQNEAQLDKSGLPSDRFFAERPEGSVSTLKIQRTQQEDSAVYLCASSSRQTSTNEKLFFGSGTQLSVL.

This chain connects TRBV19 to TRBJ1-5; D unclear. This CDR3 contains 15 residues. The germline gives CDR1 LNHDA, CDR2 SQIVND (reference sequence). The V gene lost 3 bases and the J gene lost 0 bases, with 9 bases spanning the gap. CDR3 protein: CASSMSGYSNQPQHF. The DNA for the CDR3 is TGTGCCAGTAGTATGTCAGGTTATAGCAATCAGCCCCAGCATTTT.

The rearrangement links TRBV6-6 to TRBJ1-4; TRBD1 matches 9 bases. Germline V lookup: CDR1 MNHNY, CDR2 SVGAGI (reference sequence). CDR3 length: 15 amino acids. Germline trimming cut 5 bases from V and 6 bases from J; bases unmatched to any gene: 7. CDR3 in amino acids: CASSPRQGGDEKLFF. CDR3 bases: TGTGCCAGCAGTCCCAGACAGGGGGGGGATGAAAAACTGTTTTTT.

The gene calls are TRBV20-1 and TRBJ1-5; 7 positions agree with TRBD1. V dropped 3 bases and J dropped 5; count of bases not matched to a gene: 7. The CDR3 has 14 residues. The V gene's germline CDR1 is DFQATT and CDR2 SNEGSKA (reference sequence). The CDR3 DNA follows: TGCAGTGCTAGGACAGGGAGGGGACATCAGCCCCAGCATTTT. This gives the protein CSARTGRGHQPQHF.

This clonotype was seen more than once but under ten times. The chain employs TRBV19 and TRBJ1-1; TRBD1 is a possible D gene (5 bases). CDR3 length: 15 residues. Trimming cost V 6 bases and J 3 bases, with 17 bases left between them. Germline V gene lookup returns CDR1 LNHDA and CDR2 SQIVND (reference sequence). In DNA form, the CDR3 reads TGTGCCAGTAGGGGGAGGGGCCACCGAGACACTGAAGCTTTCTTT. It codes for CASRGRGHRDTEAFF.